Listed below are T cell receptor beta chains from one sample, sequenced in a study of T cells after yellow fever vaccination. A single record per CDR3 protein comes from TCRdb applying MiXCR to the 5' RACE reads. Here the sample spans a few hundred thousand distinct CDR3 sequences, around 20% being singletons. The material sequenced was PBMCs, taken before the yellow fever booster vaccination. Receptors were obtained from a man aged 18 to 35 who received the YFV17D yellow fever vaccine. CDR3s include the opening cysteine and the closing phenylalanine or tryptophan. A D gene is named only where the DNA matches it firmly. Not every row has a clone size; where given, it reads once, few, many or a size class.

>TRBD1|TRBJ2-1|many|TRBV29-1
TGCAGCGTCGTCCCGGGACAGTACAATGAGCAGTTCTTC
CSVVPGQYNEQFF
>-|TRBJ1-1|-|TRBV5-5
TGTGCCAGCAGCTTGGACGGAACCGCAAAAGCTTTCTTT
CASSLDGTAKAFF
>-|TRBJ1-1|-|TRBV5-1
TGCGCCAGCAGCTTGGCCGGGTTCCGTAACACTGAAGCTTTCTTT
CASSLAGFRNTEAFF
>-|TRBJ2-7|-|TRBV20-1
TGCAGTGCTTCACTGACTAGCTCCTACGAGCAGTACTTC
CSASLTSSYEQYF
>-|TRBJ1-5|few|TRBV19
TGTGCCAGTAGTCTCGGCACAGTGACGAGCAATCAGCCCCAGCATTTT
CASSLGTVTSNQPQHF
>-|TRBJ2-1|few|TRBV7-8
TGTGCCAGCAGCTTCACTACGACAGGGAGGATCTACAATGAGCAGTTCTTC
CASSFTTTGRIYNEQFF
>-|TRBJ2-3|-|TRBV10-1
TGCGCCAGCAAACCGACAACGGCTGGCACAGATACGCAGTATTTT
CASKPTTAGTDTQYF
>-|TRBJ1-5|many|TRBV27
TGTGCCAGCAGCCCGGGACAAGGTTCGCGGCCCCAGCATTTT
CASSPGQGSRPQHF
>-|TRBJ1-5|-|TRBV4-1
TGCGCCAGCAGCCAAGAATTCAGTAGCAATCAGCCCCAGCATTTT
CASSQEFSSNQPQHF
>-|TRBJ1-1|-|TRBV12-3/TRBV12-4
TGTGCCAGCAGTAGGGGTGGGGTAGCTTTCTTT
CASSRGGVAFF
>-|TRBJ1-2|-|TRBV5-1
TGCGCCAGCAGCTTGGCCAGATTCTATGGCTACACCTTC
CASSLARFYGYTF
>-|TRBJ2-3|many|TRBV11-2
TGTGCCAGCAGCTTAGCGTCGCCTAAAGATACGCAGTATTTT
CASSLASPKDTQYF
>-|TRBJ1-2|few|TRBV25-1
TGTGCCAGCAGTGAATATAAGGGGATCGGCTATGGCTACACCTTC
CASSEYKGIGYGYTF
>TRBD1|TRBJ1-2|-|TRBV20-1
TGCAGTGCTTCCCGTGGACAGGGGGAAGCTTCCTATTATGGCTACACCTTC
CSASRGQGEASYYGYTF
>-|TRBJ1-1|once|TRBV5-1
TGCGCCAGCAGCTCGGGACCGATTAACACTGAAGCTTTCTTT
CASSSGPINTEAFF
>-|TRBJ2-5|-|TRBV4-3
TGCGCCAGCAGCCAAGATAGTCGCAGGGTAGAGACCCAGTACTTC
CASSQDSRRVETQYF
>-|TRBJ2-7|few|TRBV10-2
TGCGCCAGCATGAGGTGGGGGGCCGGCTGGGTTGTCTACGAGCAGTACTTC
CASMRWGAGWVVYEQYF
>-|TRBJ2-7|-|TRBV7-9
TGTGCCAGCAGCTCCCCGGGGGGCACCTCCTACGAGCAGTACTTC
CASSSPGGTSYEQYF
>-|TRBJ1-1|-|TRBV5-6
TGTGCCAGCAGCTCGCTGACTCACGAGTACGCTGAAGCTTTCTTT
CASSSLTHEYAEAFF
>-|TRBJ1-6|-|TRBV7-2
TGTGCCAGCAGCTTAGACTGGGATTCCCCGCTGTTT
CASSLDWDSPLF
>TRBD1|TRBJ1-2|-|TRBV2
TGTGCCAGCAGAGTCGGGACAGCGGAAAACTATGGCTACACCTTC
CASRVGTAENYGYTF
>-|TRBJ1-1|-|TRBV12-3/TRBV12-4
TGTGCCAGCAGTCCGACAAGGGGTGAAGCTTTCTTT
CASSPTRGEAFF
>TRBD2|TRBJ2-3|-|TRBV10-3
TGTGCCATCAGTGAGGTGCTAGCGGGGGGGATGTATACGCAGTATTTT
CAISEVLAGGMYTQYF
>TRBD1|TRBJ2-5|-|TRBV7-2
TGTGCCAGCAGCCTGGGACAGACCTTTCAAGAGACCCAGTACTTC
CASSLGQTFQETQYF
>-|TRBJ1-3|-|TRBV4-2
TGTGCCAGCAGCCAAGGCAGACAGTTCTCTGGAAACACCATATATTTT
CASSQGRQFSGNTIYF
>TRBD2|TRBJ2-7|-|TRBV19
TGTGCCAGTAGTATATACGGGGGGTCCCACGAGCAGTACTTC
CASSIYGGSHEQYF
>TRBD2|TRBJ2-5|few|TRBV7-3
TGTGCCAGCAGCCCAGTTGGACTAGTCGGGGAGACCCAGTACTTC
CASSPVGLVGETQYF
>-|TRBJ1-3|few|TRBV4-2
TGTGCCAGCAGCCAACCGGGAGGCGGCTCTGGAAACACCATATATTTT
CASSQPGGGSGNTIYF
>-|TRBJ1-1|-|TRBV28
TGTGCCAGCAGTTTATGGCTAGTTGGAGCTTTCTTT
CASSLWLVGAFF
>TRBD2|TRBJ2-3|few|TRBV27
TGTGCCAGCAGTAAATGGGCTAGCGGGGGCTTCACAGATACGCAGTATTTT
CASSKWASGGFTDTQYF
>-|TRBJ2-1|-|TRBV10-2
TGCGCCAGCTGTGACCAAACCTATGAGCAGTTCTTC
CASCDQTYEQFF
>TRBD1|TRBJ1-1|few|TRBV7-3
TGTGCCAGCAGCTCCGGACAGGTCACTGAAGCTTTCTTT
CASSSGQVTEAFF
>-|TRBJ2-7|few|TRBV27
TGTGCCAGTCGGCTAGCGATGTACTACGAGCAGTACTTC
CASRLAMYYEQYF
>TRBD1|TRBJ2-1|few|TRBV6-5
TGTGCCAGCAGTTATGACAGGGAGATCCCGGCGGAGCAGTTCTTC
CASSYDREIPAEQFF
>TRBD2|TRBJ2-4|-|TRBV28
TGTGCCAGCAGCCGCGGGGGAGGAACTGGCAAAAACATTCAGTACTTC
CASSRGGGTGKNIQYF
>-|TRBJ2-5|-|TRBV3-1
TGTGCCAGCAGCCAACTAGGGGGGGGCCAAGAGACCCAGTACTTC
CASSQLGGGQETQYF
>TRBD2|TRBJ2-7|-|TRBV5-1
TGCGCCAGCAGCTTGGTCGGCGGGGGAACCTACGAGCAGTACTTC
CASSLVGGGTYEQYF
>TRBD2|TRBJ2-7|many|TRBV5-1
TGCGCCAGCAGCTCTAGCGGGGGTATTTACGAGCAGTACTTC
CASSSSGGIYEQYF
>TRBD2|TRBJ2-3|-|TRBV12-3/TRBV12-4
TGTGCCAGCAGTCCGCGGGGGGTAGCGGGGGCCTTAGGGCAGTATTTT
CASSPRGVAGALGQYF
>-|TRBJ1-1|-|TRBV11-2
TGTGCCAGCAGCTCTCCCCGTGGCAGAGGAACTGAAGCTTTCTTT
CASSSPRGRGTEAFF
>-|TRBJ2-2|many|TRBV5-6
TGTGCCAGCAGCTTGGCGTTGGGGGCCGGGGAGCTGTTTTTT
CASSLALGAGELFF
>-|TRBJ2-3|many|TRBV20-1
TGCAGTGCCCGCCTCGCTGGGAACACAGATACGCAGTATTTT
CSARLAGNTDTQYF
>-|TRBJ1-1|few|TRBV5-1
TGCGCCAGCAGCTTGTATCCCGGGTCGCCCGACACTGAAGCTTTCTTT
CASSLYPGSPDTEAFF
>-|TRBJ2-2|-|TRBV4-1
TGCGCCACCTCGTTACAGGGGAACACCGGGGAGCTGTTTTTT
CATSLQGNTGELFF
>TRBD2|TRBJ2-4|-|TRBV6-5
TGTGCCAGCGGCCGGGACCCCGGGAGGGATCAGTACTTC
CASGRDPGRDQYF